The clone carrying this T cell receptor beta chain was recorded at least ten times. Gene-specific TRAV and TRBV primers were used for first-strand cDNA, covering alpha and beta chains. With a V-primer adapter and a constant-region primer, TCRs were amplified for about 20 PCR cycles. The mRNA that was isolated underwent amplification by in vitro transcription. Using its own MiXCR run on the reads, TCRdb lists one record per CDR3 protein. The sample records around 80,000 distinct CDR3 sequences, 15% to 20% being singletons. CDR1 and CDR2 (germline): DFQATT, SNEGSKA (reference sequence). This CDR3 spans 14 amino acids. Specified time point: after trial treatment. Treatment reported: LDRT plus nivolumab, ipilimumab, low-dose cyclophosphamide and aspirin (RACIN trial). This entry belongs to a study of low-dose radiotherapy and immunotherapy resistance in tumors. Overall study context: Intravenous ipilimumab 1 mg/kg every six weeks was given with nivolumab 240 mg every two weeks.

V gene TRBV20-1 combines with J gene TRBJ1-2; D is ambiguous. The clonotype originates from a male donor with prostate cancer. Sequences were derived from PBMCs, sampled after low-dose radiotherapy plus immunotherapy. CDR3 nucleotide sequence: TGCAGCCTAAGTTTGCGAGGAGCTAACTATGGCTACACCTTC. Translation gives CSLSLRGANYGYTF.